A selection of T cell receptor beta chains follows, all from one sample in a study of blood T cells in healthy people across ages. MiXCR, run by TCRdb on the 5' RACE reads, gives a single entry per CDR3 protein. The sample includes over a million distinct CDR3 sequences, over 35% of them seen just once. The sequenced sample was blood. Receptors were obtained from a woman aged 55-69 years in good health. Both conserved end residues are part of each CDR3. A D gene is named only where the DNA matches it firmly. Size is stated for part of the rows, as once, few or many counts, or as a class when the clone is expanded.

v_call	j_call	clone_size	d_call	cdr3_nt	cdr3_aa
TRBV12-3/TRBV12-4	TRBJ2-7	few	TRBD1	TGTGCCAGCGGAAATTTACAGGGGGCGAGAAACGAGCAGTACTTC	CASGNLQGARNEQYF
TRBV5-5	TRBJ2-7	NA	NA	TGTGCCAGCAGCTTGGAGAGGGGATATTCCTACGAGCAGTACTTC	CASSLERGYSYEQYF
TRBV20-1	TRBJ2-1	few	TRBD2	TGCAGTGCTAGAGATCTAACTAGCGGGAGGTTCGGTGAGCAGTTCTTC	CSARDLTSGRFGEQFF
TRBV27	TRBJ2-3	NA	TRBD1	TGTGCCAGCAGCGAGGGGGCGGCAGATACGCAGTATTTT	CASSEGAADTQYF
TRBV7-6	TRBJ2-1	NA	TRBD2	TGTGCCAGCAGCCCCGGGGGGGGGCGCCCCAATGAGCAGTTCTTC	CASSPGGGRPNEQFF
TRBV20-1	TRBJ2-7	few	TRBD2	TGCAGTGCCACAATAGCGGGAGAGGTTGTCGAGCAGTACTTC	CSATIAGEVVEQYF
TRBV7-6	TRBJ2-7	NA	TRBD2	TGTGCCAGCAGCTTAGCAAGCTCCCGGGACTACGCCTACGAGCAGTACTTC	CASSLASSRDYAYEQYF
TRBV20-1	TRBJ2-1	NA	NA	TGCAGTGCTAGCGGACATAGCTCCTACAATGAGCAGTTCTTC	CSASGHSSYNEQFF
TRBV20-1	TRBJ2-3	few	NA	TGCAGTGCTAGGAAGGACTCCTCGCCAGATACGCAGTATTTT	CSARKDSSPDTQYF
TRBV4-1	TRBJ1-5	NA	NA	TGCGCCAGCAGCCGGACCCAGCCACCTACTAATCAGCCCCAGCATTTT	CASSRTQPPTNQPQHF
TRBV6-2/TRBV6-3	TRBJ2-2	NA	NA	TGTGCCAGCAGAACGGACGGGAACACCGGGGAGCTGTTTTTT	CASRTDGNTGELFF
TRBV20-1	TRBJ2-7	few	NA	TGCAGTGCTAGGGGGACACTCATGCTAGGCACCTACGAGCAGTACTTC	CSARGTLMLGTYEQYF
TRBV10-3	TRBJ2-7	NA	TRBD2	TGTGCCATCAGTGGGCAGCGGGGCGCCTCCTACGAGCAGTACTTC	CAISGQRGASYEQYF
TRBV10-3	TRBJ2-3	few	TRBD2	TGTGCCACAAGGACTAGCGGAACAATGAGCACAGATACGCAGTATTTT	CATRTSGTMSTDTQYF
TRBV7-9	TRBJ2-4	NA	TRBD1	TGTGCCAGCAGCACCGAACTACAGGGGTCATGGGACATTCAGTACTTC	CASSTELQGSWDIQYF
TRBV15	TRBJ2-1	few	NA	TGTGCCACCAGCAGAGGGGCTAGCGAGTCTGAGCAGTTCTTC	CATSRGASESEQFF
TRBV20-1	TRBJ1-1	NA	NA	TGCAGTGCTAGAGATTTCACACTAAGGGACACTGAAGCTTTCTTT	CSARDFTLRDTEAFF
TRBV27	TRBJ1-1	NA	NA	TGTGCCAGCAGTTTGTCCCCTGGATTGGGCATAGAAGCTTTCTTT	CASSLSPGLGIEAFF
TRBV6-6	TRBJ2-1	NA	TRBD2	TGTGCCAGCAGTAACCGGGACTATAGAAATGAGCAGTTCTTC	CASSNRDYRNEQFF
TRBV11-3	TRBJ2-2	NA	NA	TGTGCCAGCAGCATGAGCACCGGGGAGCTGTTTTTT	CASSMSTGELFF
TRBV11-2	TRBJ1-1	NA	NA	TGTGCCAGCAGCTTTACCAGGGTGAACACTGAAGCTTTCTTT	CASSFTRVNTEAFF
TRBV5-1	TRBJ1-2	few	TRBD1	TGCGCCAGCAGCATAGAGGGGGCTGGCTACACCTTC	CASSIEGAGYTF
TRBV27	TRBJ2-7	NA	NA	TGTGCCAGCAGTTTAGCGGTTGGGGCCCGCTCCTACGAGCAGTACTTC	CASSLAVGARSYEQYF
TRBV20-1	TRBJ2-5	NA	TRBD2	TGCAGTGCTAGATGGACGGGAGGGCCGGGGGAGCAGTACTTC	CSARWTGGPGEQYF
TRBV24-1	TRBJ2-7	NA	TRBD1	TGTGCCACCAGTGATGACCGGACAGGGAAGGGCAATGAGCAGTACTTC	CATSDDRTGKGNEQYF
TRBV7-9	TRBJ2-7	few	NA	TGTGCCAGCAGCTACGATCTCTACGAGCAGTACTTC	CASSYDLYEQYF
TRBV20-1	TRBJ1-6	NA	NA	TGCAGTGCTAGGTGGGCTTCGGCCCTCCACTTT	CSARWASALHF
TRBV3-1	TRBJ1-1	NA	NA	TGTGCCAGCAGAACTGAAACTTTCTTT	CASRTETFF
TRBV27	TRBJ2-3	few	TRBD2	TGTGCCAGCAGTGGACTAGCGAGCACAGATACGCAGTATTTT	CASSGLASTDTQYF
TRBV7-9	TRBJ2-3	few	NA	TGTGCCAGCAGCTTAGCGGCAGGGGATCCAGATACGCAGTATTTT	CASSLAAGDPDTQYF
TRBV6-5	TRBJ2-1	few	TRBD2	TGTGCCAGCAGTTACTCGAAAGGGACTAGCGAGTTCTTC	CASSYSKGTSEFF
TRBV11-3	TRBJ1-2	NA	TRBD1	TGTGCCAGCAGCCGGGGACAGGAAGGCTACACCTTC	CASSRGQEGYTF
TRBV4-1	TRBJ2-1	NA	NA	TGCGCCAGCAGCCCGATGGGGCTGGGTTGCTCCTACAATGAGCAGTTCTTC	CASSPMGLGCSYNEQFF
TRBV7-9	TRBJ2-7	few	NA	TGTGCCAGCAGCTCGGGTGGGGCCGAGTCCTACGAGCAGTACTTC	CASSSGGAESYEQYF
TRBV5-1	TRBJ2-7	many	TRBD1	TGCGCCAGCAGCTTAGGACAGGGGACCCACGAGCAGTACTTC	CASSLGQGTHEQYF
TRBV20-1	TRBJ2-1	NA	NA	TGCAGTGCTAGAGGGACAGTGCTCTACAATGAGCAGTTCTTC	CSARGTVLYNEQFF
TRBV18	TRBJ2-4	NA	TRBD2	TGTGCCAGCTCACCATCAATAGCGGGAGGTCGGGGAAACATTCAGTACTTC	CASSPSIAGGRGNIQYF
TRBV12-3/TRBV12-4	TRBJ1-1	few	TRBD1	TGTGCCAGCAGACCAGGGGGTATCACTGAAGCTTTCTTT	CASRPGGITEAFF
TRBV15	TRBJ2-1	NA	NA	TGTGCCACCAGCAGGGGCTTCTACAATGAGCAGTTCTTC	CATSRGFYNEQFF
TRBV6-1	TRBJ2-5	NA	NA	TGTGCCAGCAGTGCGGAGGTGCCCGGGACCCAGTACTTC	CASSAEVPGTQYF
TRBV4-1	TRBJ2-7	few	TRBD1	TGCGCCAGCAGCCAAACCGGGACAGCTGAATACGAGCAGTACTTC	CASSQTGTAEYEQYF
TRBV5-1	TRBJ1-4	NA	NA	TGCGCCAGCAGCCCCGAGACAGCAAGACCTGAAAAACTGTTTTTT	CASSPETARPEKLFF
TRBV5-1	TRBJ2-1	few	TRBD1	TGCGCCAGCAGCTTGGGACAGGGGTTGTGGAATGAGCAGTTCTTC	CASSLGQGLWNEQFF
TRBV3-1	TRBJ2-7	few	NA	TGTGCCAGCAGCCAACTAGCTGGATTCGGGCAGTACTTC	CASSQLAGFGQYF
TRBV20-1	TRBJ2-1	few	TRBD2	TGCAGTGCTATTGGTTCTAGCGGGAGCGGGGGTTACAATGAGCAGTTCTTC	CSAIGSSGSGGYNEQFF
TRBV15	TRBJ2-3	NA	TRBD1	TGTGCCACCAGCACCACTGGACAGGGGGCAGATACGCAGTATTTT	CATSTTGQGADTQYF